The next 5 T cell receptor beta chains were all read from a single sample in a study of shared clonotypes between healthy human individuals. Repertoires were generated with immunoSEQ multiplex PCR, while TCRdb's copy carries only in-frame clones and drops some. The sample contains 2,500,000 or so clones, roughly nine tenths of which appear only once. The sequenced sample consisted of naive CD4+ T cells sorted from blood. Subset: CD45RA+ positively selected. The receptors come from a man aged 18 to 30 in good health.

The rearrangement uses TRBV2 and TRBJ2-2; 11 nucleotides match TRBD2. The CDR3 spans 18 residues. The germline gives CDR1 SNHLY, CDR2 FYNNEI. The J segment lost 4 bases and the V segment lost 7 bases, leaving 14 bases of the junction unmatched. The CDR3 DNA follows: TGTGCCAGCACCGAAGCGTGGCTAGCGGGGGGTAGCACCGGGGAGCTGTTTTTT. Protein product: CASTEAWLAGGSTGELFF.

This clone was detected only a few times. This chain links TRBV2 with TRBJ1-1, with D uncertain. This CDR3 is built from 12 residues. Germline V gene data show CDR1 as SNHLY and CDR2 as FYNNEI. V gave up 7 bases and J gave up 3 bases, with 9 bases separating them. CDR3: CASKSRDTEAFF. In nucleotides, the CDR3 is TGTGCCAGCAAATCCCGGGACACTGAAGCTTTCTTT.

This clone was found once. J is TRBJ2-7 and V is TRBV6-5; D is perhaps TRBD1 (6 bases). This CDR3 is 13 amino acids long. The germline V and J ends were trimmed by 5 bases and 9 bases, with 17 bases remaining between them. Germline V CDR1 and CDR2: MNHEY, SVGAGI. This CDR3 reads CASSTRRGGGQYF. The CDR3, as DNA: TGTGCCAGCAGTACTCGCCGAGGGGGTGGGCAGTACTTC.

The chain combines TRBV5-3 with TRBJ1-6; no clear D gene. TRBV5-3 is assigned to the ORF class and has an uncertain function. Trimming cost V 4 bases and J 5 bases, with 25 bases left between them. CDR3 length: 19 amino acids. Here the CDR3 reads CARSAPDWIQPINNSPLHF. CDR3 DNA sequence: TGTGCCAGAAGCGCCCCGGACTGGATTCAACCTATTAATAATTCACCCCTCCACTTT.

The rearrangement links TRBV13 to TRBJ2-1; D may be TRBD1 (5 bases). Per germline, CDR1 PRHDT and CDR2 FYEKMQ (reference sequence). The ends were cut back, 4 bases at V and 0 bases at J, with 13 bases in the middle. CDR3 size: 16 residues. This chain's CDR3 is CASSSGWGSSYNEQFF. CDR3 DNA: TGTGCCAGCAGCTCAGGGTGGGGCAGCTCCTACAATGAGCAGTTCTTC.